The sequence of this T cell receptor beta chain was determined in a study of blood T cell repertoires in COVID-19. Study context: The study drew acute and convalescent COVID-19 samples from the United States, Italy and Spain. Nucleic acid was either cDNA or gDNA, and it came from T cells, B-cell-depleted T cells, or PBMCs.

Sequenced by immunoSEQ multiplex PCR; TCRdb stores in-frame clones only, minus some. The sample holds around 140,000 clones, 65% to 90% seen once. The sample taken for sequencing was peripheral blood. The sequence was collected from a woman between 55 and 75 years old with active or convalescent COVID-19.

The DNA for the CDR3 is TGCAGCGTTGAAGGAGGCGCGGATAACTATGGCTACACCTTC. Protein: CSVEGGADNYGYTF. The V and J genes are TRBV29-1 and TRBJ1-2; D remains ambiguous. This CDR3 comprises 14 residues. The V gene's germline CDR1 is SQVTM and CDR2 ANQGSEA. V was shortened by 1 base and J by 1 base, with 10 bases between the two germline ends.